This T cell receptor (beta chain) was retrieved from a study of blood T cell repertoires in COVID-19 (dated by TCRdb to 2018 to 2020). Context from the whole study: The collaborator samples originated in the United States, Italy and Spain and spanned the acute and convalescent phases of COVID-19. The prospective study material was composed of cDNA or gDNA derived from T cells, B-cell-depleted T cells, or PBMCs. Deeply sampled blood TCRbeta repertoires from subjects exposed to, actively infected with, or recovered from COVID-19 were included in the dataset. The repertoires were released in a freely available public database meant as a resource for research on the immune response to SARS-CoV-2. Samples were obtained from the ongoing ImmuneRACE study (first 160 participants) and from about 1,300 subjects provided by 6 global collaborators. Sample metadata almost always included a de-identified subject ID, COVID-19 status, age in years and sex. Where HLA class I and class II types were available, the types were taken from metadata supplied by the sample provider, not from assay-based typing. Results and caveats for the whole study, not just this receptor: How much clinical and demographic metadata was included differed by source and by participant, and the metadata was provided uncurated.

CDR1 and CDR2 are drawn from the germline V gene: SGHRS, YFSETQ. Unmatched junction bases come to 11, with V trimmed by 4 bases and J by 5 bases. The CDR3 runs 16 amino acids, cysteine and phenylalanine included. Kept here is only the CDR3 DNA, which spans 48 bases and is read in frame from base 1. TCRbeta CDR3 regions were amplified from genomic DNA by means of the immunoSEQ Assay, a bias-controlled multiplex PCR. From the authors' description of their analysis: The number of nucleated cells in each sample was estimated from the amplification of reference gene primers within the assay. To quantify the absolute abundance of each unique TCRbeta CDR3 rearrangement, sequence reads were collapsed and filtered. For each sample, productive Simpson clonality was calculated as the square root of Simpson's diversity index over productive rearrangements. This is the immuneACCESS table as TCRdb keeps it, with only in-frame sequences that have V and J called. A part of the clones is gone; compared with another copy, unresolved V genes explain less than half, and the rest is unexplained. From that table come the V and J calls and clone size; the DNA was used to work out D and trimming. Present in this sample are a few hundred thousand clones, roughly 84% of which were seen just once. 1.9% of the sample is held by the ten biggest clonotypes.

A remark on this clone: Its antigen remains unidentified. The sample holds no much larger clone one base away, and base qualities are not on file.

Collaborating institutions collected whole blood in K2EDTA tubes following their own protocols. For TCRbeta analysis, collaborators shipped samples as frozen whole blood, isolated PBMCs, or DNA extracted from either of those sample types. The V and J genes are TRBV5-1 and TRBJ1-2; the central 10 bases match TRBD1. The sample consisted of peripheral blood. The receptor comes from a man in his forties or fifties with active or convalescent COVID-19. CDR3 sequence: CASSHSDRGLAYGYTF. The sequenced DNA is TGCGCCAGCAGCCATTCTGACAGGGGGCTGGCGTATGGCTACACCTTC.